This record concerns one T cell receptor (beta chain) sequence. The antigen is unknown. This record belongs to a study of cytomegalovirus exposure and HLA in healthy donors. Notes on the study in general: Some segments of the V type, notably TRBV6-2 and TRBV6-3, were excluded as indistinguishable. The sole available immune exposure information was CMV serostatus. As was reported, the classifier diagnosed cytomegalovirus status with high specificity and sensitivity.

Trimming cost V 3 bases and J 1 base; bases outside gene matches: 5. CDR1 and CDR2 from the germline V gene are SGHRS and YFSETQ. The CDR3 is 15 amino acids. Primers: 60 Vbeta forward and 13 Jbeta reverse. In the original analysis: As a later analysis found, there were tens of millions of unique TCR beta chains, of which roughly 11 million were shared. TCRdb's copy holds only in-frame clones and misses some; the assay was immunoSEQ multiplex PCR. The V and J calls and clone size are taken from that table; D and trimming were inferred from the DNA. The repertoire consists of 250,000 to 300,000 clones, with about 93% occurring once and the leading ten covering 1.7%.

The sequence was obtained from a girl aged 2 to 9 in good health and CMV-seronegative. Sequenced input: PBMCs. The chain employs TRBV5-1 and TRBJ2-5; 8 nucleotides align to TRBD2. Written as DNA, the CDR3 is TGCGCCAGCAGCTCCGGGACTAGGGGCCAAGAGACCCAGTACTTC. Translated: CASSSGTRGQETQYF.